One sample yielded the 24 T cell receptor beta chains listed below, sequenced in a study of blood T cell repertoires in COVID-19. Generated by immunoSEQ multiplex PCR, the TCRdb table keeps only in-frame clones and is missing some. The table lists tens of thousands of clones, approximately 80% of them singletons. Sample: peripheral blood. The receptors derive from a woman in her 70s with acute or convalescent COVID-19.

The chain recombines TRBV4-1 with TRBJ2-7; 7 bases are a match to TRBD2. CDR3 length equals 15 residues. The ends lost 1 base at V and 4 bases at J; junction bases unmatched: 7. Germline V CDR1 and CDR2: MGHRA, YSYEKL. This chain's CDR3 is CASSQVGLGGYEQYF. The CDR3, as DNA: TGCGCCAGCAGCCAAGTAGGTCTGGGGGGGTACGAGCAGTACTTC.

The chain carries TRBV7-2 and TRBJ1-6; possible D gene TRBD1, 5 bases. V lost 5 bases to trimming and J lost 9 bases, with 20 bases between them. The germline V gene has CDR1 SGHTA and CDR2 FQGNSA. The CDR3 spans 16 residues. CDR3 loop: CASSLQGGALFSPLHF. CDR3 sequence (DNA): TGTGCCAGCAGCCTCCAGGGAGGCGCTCTGTTTTCACCCCTCCACTTT.

This clone was seen only a few times. The genes are TRBV4-1 and TRBJ1-1; 8 bases match TRBD1. This CDR3 contains 14 residues. The germline CDR1 and CDR2 sequences are MGHRA and YSYEKL. Germline trimming cut 7 bases from V and 0 bases from J; bases unmatched to any gene: 4. CDR3 loop: CASTATGVNTEAFF. The CDR3 DNA follows: TGCGCCAGCACCGCGACAGGGGTGAACACTGAAGCTTTCTTT.

This sequence joins TRBV4-1 and TRBJ1-1, with TRBD1 as a possible D gene (6 bases). V was shortened by 4 bases and J by 3 bases, with 9 bases between the two germline ends. The germline V gene has CDR1 MGHRA and CDR2 YSYEKL. This CDR3 spans 13 amino acids. CDR3 residues: CASSPQGYTEAFF. The CDR3 DNA reads TGCGCCAGCAGCCCACAGGGTTACACTGAAGCTTTCTTT.

The gene calls are TRBV11-3 and TRBJ2-5; the match to TRBD2 covers 10 bases. V shed 6 bases and J 9 bases; nucleotides not matched to a gene: 16. Germline lookup yields CDR1 SGHNT and CDR2 YENEEA. The length of the CDR3 is 16 residues. This CDR3 reads CASSSLTSGPRGAQYF. The CDR3 nucleotides are TGTGCCAGCAGTTCCCTGACTAGCGGGCCTAGGGGCGCCCAGTACTTC.

The rearrangement links TRBV25-1 to TRBJ2-1; D is possibly TRBD2 (6 bases). This CDR3 is built from 15 residues. V was cut by 3 bases and J by 6 bases, with 15 bases left in between. Germline CDR1 reads MGHDK; CDR2 reads SYGVNS. The CDR3 loop reads CASSEGGYSSNEQFF. The CDR3 bases are TGTGCCAGCAGTGAGGGGGGATACAGTTCCAATGAGCAGTTCTTC.

The chain combines TRBV11-2 with TRBJ1-2; D is perhaps TRBD1 (5 bases). Germline V CDR1 and CDR2: SGHAT, FQNNGV. V lost 0 bases to trimming and J lost 0 bases, with 8 bases between them. This CDR3 has 15 residues. The CDR3 loop is CASSLDGAANYGYTF. The CDR3 DNA reads TGTGCCAGCAGCTTAGATGGGGCAGCTAACTATGGCTACACCTTC.

This chain joins TRBV6-2 or TRBV6-3 and TRBJ1-1, with TRBD1 matching 7 bases. Germline V gene lookup returns CDR1 MNHEY and CDR2 SVGEGT. This CDR3 is 14 amino acids long. Losses at the gene ends were 4 bases for V and 1 base for J; bases not matched to a gene: 3. In DNA form, the CDR3 reads TGTGCCAGCAGTTTCGGGACAGCGAACACTGAAGCTTTCTTT. It is translated as CASSFGTANTEAFF.

The rearrangement uses TRBV7-2 and TRBJ1-6; D call uncertain. There are 13 residues in the CDR3. Deletions cut 3 bases from V and 6 bases from J, with 6 bases between. Looked up from germline, CDR1 is SGHTA and CDR2 is FQGNSA. CDR3 in amino acids: CASSLQVNSPLHF. CDR3 DNA: TGTGCCAGCAGCTTGCAGGTTAATTCACCCCTCCACTTT.

The chain links TRBV15 to TRBJ1-1; 7 bases line up with TRBD1. The CDR3 sequence is 14 residues long. The germline CDR1 and CDR2 sequences are LNHNV and YYDKDF (reference sequence). V shed 2 bases and J 3 bases; nucleotides not matched to a gene: 3. CDR3 region: CATSRTGAHTEAFF. The CDR3, as DNA: TGTGCCACCAGCAGAACAGGGGCGCACACTGAAGCTTTCTTT.

This chain connects TRBV10-3 to TRBJ2-7, with 12 bases fitting TRBD2. CDR3 length equals 16 residues. The V and J ends lost 6 bases and 3 bases, in that order; junction bases with no gene match: 9. CDR1 is ENHRY, CDR2 SYGVKD, per germline. The CDR3, as DNA: TGTGCCATCAGCGGCGGACTAGCGGGGAACTACTACGAGCAGTACTTC. It specifies CAISGGLAGNYYEQYF.

This chain connects TRBV9 to TRBJ2-5; D is ambiguous. CDR1 is SGDLS and CDR2 is YYNGEE in the germline V gene. The ends were cut back, 0 bases at V and 7 bases at J, with 16 bases in the middle. CDR3 length equals 15 residues. The CDR3 here is CASSVDFYRERTQYF. For the CDR3, the DNA is TGTGCCAGCAGCGTAGATTTTTACCGAGAGCGGACCCAGTACTTC. The full variable domain, its missing parts supplied by reference TRBV9 and TRBJ2-5, is DSGVTQTPKHLITATGQRVTLRCSPRSGDLSVYWYQQSLDQGLQFLIQYYNGEERAKGNILERFSAQQFPDLHSELNLSSLELGDSALYFCASSVDFYRERTQYFGPGTRLLVL.

This clone was recorded a few times. J is TRBJ2-7 and V is TRBV2, with D perhaps TRBD1 (5 bases). The ends were cut back, 5 bases at V and 5 bases at J, with 16 bases in the middle. This CDR3 is 14 amino acids long. Germline lookup yields CDR1 SNHLY and CDR2 FYNNEI. CDR3 loop: CASSPQGRGHEQYF. The CDR3 DNA sequence: TGTGCCAGCAGTCCGCAGGGAAGGGGCCACGAGCAGTACTTC.

CDR3 region: CASSTGPGTGREQYF. CDR3 nucleotides: TGTGCCAGCAGCACTGGTCCCGGGACAGGGCGGGAGCAGTACTTC. V usage is TRBV5-6 and J usage is TRBJ2-7; 9 nucleotides match TRBD1. J was trimmed by 7 bases and V by 4 bases; bases with no gene match: 12. Germline-derived CDR1 and CDR2 are SGHDT and YYEEEE. The CDR3 consists of 15 residues.

The rearrangement uses TRBV3-1 (or the pseudogene TRBV3-2) and TRBJ1-6; D ambiguous. The CDR3 length is 18 residues. V was clipped by 5 bases and J by 5 bases, with 22 bases between them. Germline values: CDR1 LGHDT, CDR2 YNNKEL (reference sequence). CDR3 protein: CASSKVSPIIHHNSPLHF. The CDR3 DNA reads as TGTGCCAGCAGCAAAGTATCTCCCATCATACATCATAATTCACCCCTCCACTTT.

The chain recombines TRBV7-3 with TRBJ2-3, with 8 bases identical to TRBD1. Germline CDR1 SGHTA, CDR2 FQGTGA. J lost 4 bases, V lost 3 bases, and 6 bases had no gene match. This CDR3 has 15 amino acids. The CDR3 reads CASSFTGGSADTQYF. The CDR3, as DNA: TGTGCCAGCAGCTTTACAGGGGGATCAGCAGATACGCAGTATTTT.

The chain links TRBV7-2 to TRBJ2-1; 10 nucleotides align to TRBD2. The germline V gene has CDR1 SGHTA and CDR2 FQGNSA. The CDR3 contains 16 residues. V shed 5 bases, J shed 3 bases, and the junction held 7 bases outside the gene matches. Written as DNA, the CDR3 is TGTGCCAGCAGCATACGGACTAGCGGAGGCTACAATGAGCAGTTCTTC. Its translation is CASSIRTSGGYNEQFF.

The rearrangement links TRBV5-1 to TRBJ2-7; weak D call: TRBD2 (6 bases). Trimming took off 3 bases at V and 0 bases at J, with 7 bases between the two ends. CDR1 SGHRS and CDR2 YFSETQ come from the germline V gene. The CDR3 runs 13 residues. CDR3 bases: TGCGCCAGCAGCTGGGGGGTCTCCTACGAGCAGTACTTC. Amino acids: CASSWGVSYEQYF.

CDR3 protein: CASSLVGEVNTEAFF. DNA for the CDR3: TGCGCCAGCAGCTTGGTGGGAGAAGTGAACACTGAAGCTTTCTTT. V is TRBV5-1 and J is TRBJ1-1; D is unclear. The CDR3 extends over 15 amino acids. V shed 0 bases and J shed 0 bases, with 9 bases lying between them. The V gene's germline CDR1 is SGHRS and CDR2 YFSETQ.

V and J are TRBV12-5 and TRBJ2-5; 10 bases match TRBD2. Germline CDR1 and CDR2: LGHNT and FRNRAP. V shed 7 bases, J shed 4 bases, and the junction held 18 bases outside the gene matches. CDR3 length: 18 residues. CDR3: CASAETGNLAGVGETQYF. For the CDR3, the DNA is TGTGCTAGTGCTGAGACTGGTAATCTAGCGGGGGTTGGAGAGACCCAGTACTTC. Full variable domain (remainder filled in from reference TRBV12-5 and TRBJ2-5): DARVTQTPRHKVTEMGQEVTMRCQPILGHNTVFWYRQTMMQGLELLAYFRNRAPLDDSGMPKDRFSAEMPDATLATLKIQPSEPRDSAVYFCASAETGNLAGVGETQYFGPGTRLLVL.

The genes are TRBV6-2 or TRBV6-3 and TRBJ2-7, with D unclear. This CDR3 region has 11 residues. Germline assignment: CDR1 MNHEY and CDR2 SVGEGT. Between the trimmed V and J ends, which lost 6 bases and 4 bases, there was a span of 7 bases. CDR3 amino acids: CASSPRYEQYF. DNA for the CDR3: TGTGCCAGCAGCCCCAGATACGAGCAGTACTTC.

The chain links TRBV4-1 to TRBJ2-1, with TRBD1 identical over 10 bases. The CDR3 length is 15 residues. Germline V lookup: CDR1 MGHRA, CDR2 YSYEKL. Trimming took 5 bases from V and 4 from J; bases not matched to a gene: 5. The CDR3, as DNA: TGCGCCAGCAGCAAACCGGGACAGGGGTACAATGAGCAGTTCTTC. Its protein product is CASSKPGQGYNEQFF.

This chain connects TRBV2 to TRBJ1-6; D might be TRBD1 (6 bases). The V end lost 11 bases, the J end lost 9 bases, and 17 bases lay between the germline ends. CDR3 length: 13 residues. Germline V CDR1 and CDR2: SNHLY, FYNNEI. The CDR3, as DNA: TGTGCCCTCGCGGGGGGGGCTAGTTCACCCCTCCACTTT. Its translation is CALAGGASSPLHF.

This clone was recorded once. The chain recombines TRBV19 with TRBJ2-7; 10 nucleotides match TRBD1. The CDR3 length is 14 residues. V shed 8 bases and J 1 base; nucleotides not matched to a gene: 5. Germline CDR1 reads LNHDA; CDR2 reads SQIVND (reference sequence). DNA of the CDR3: TGTGCCAGTCGACAGGGGGCTGGTTCCTACGAGCAGTACTTC. As protein: CASRQGAGSYEQYF.